This T cell receptor beta chain comes out of a study of T-cell memory formation after mild COVID-19. This CDR3 has 15 residues. From germline, CDR1 is SQVTM and CDR2 ANQGSEA. Trimming took 0 bases from V and 7 from J; bases not matched to a gene: 9. About this clonotype: Its cognate antigen is unknown.

Using its own MiXCR run on the 5' RACE reads, TCRdb lists one record per CDR3 protein. The sample carries approximately 190,000 distinct CDR3 sequences, around 20% recorded once. Study-wide points: Contracting CD4+ clones sat mainly in CM and EM; CD8+ in EMRA. Clones contracting across day 15 to 85 had a balanced CD4/CD8 profile; later expanding clones leaned CD4+.

This sequence joins TRBV29-1 and TRBJ2-5; the match to TRBD2 covers 9 bases. The source of this sequence is an adult woman who had mild COVID-19 (a few samples of this study predate the infection). Cell type and time point are not known. Sequencing was performed on PBMCs or a T cell subset sorted from them (not recorded which). This CDR3 is CSVEEQRGVLGTQYF. In DNA, the CDR3 is TGCAGCGTTGAAGAGCAGCGGGGGGTACTTGGGACCCAGTACTTC.